This T cell receptor (beta chain) originates from a study of blood T cell repertoires in COVID-19. Turning to the study itself: Samples of COVID-19 (acute and convalescent) were obtained from the United States, Italy and Spain. PBMCs, B-cell-depleted T cells, or T cells were the source of the cDNA or gDNA that made up the material.

Cohorts were assigned according to the clinical history that participants reported. Cohort 3 donors counted as recovered after two negative PCRs, clearance, or resolved symptoms. Only one count was recorded for this clone. TCRdb's table, derived via immunoSEQ multiplex PCR, lists solely in-frame clones and lacks some. The profile shows roughly 400,000 clones, under 90% of them singletons. CDR1 and CDR2 (germline): SEHNR, FQNEAQ (reference sequence). Between the trimmed V and J ends, which lost 9 bases and 4 bases, there was a span of 15 bases. This CDR3 has 13 amino acids. This TCR came from a woman aged 30 to 39 who had recovered from COVID-19. Sequencing used PBMCs or T cells enriched from blood (not recorded which). V gene TRBV7-9 combines with J gene TRBJ1-1; perhaps TRBD1 as D (6 bases). For the CDR3, the DNA is TGTGCCAGTGGTCGAGGGGGAATCACTGAAGCTTTCTTT. Protein: CASGRGGITEAFF.